The subject of this entry is one TCR beta chain. Its antigen is unknown. This sample was included in a study of cytomegalovirus exposure and HLA in healthy donors. Study-wide findings and caveats: The authors enumerated under 200 TCR beta chains as linked to cytomegalovirus. A later analysis showed TCR association rates differing by HLA locus, peaking at DRB1 and lowest at HLA-C.

This PCR relied on a set of 60 Vbeta primers and 13 Jbeta primers. In the original processing: Unique TCR beta chains totaled 65 million to 95 million in a later count, with roughly 11 million of them shared. The method was immunoSEQ multiplex PCR; TCRdb's version includes in-frame clones alone and lacks a portion of them. The V and J calls and clone size are taken from that table; D and trimming were inferred from the DNA. The table shows over 150,000 clones, with over 70% occurring only once. After removal of 4 bases from V and 7 bases from J, the junction contained 4 bases not matched to a gene. The CDR3 has 13 residues. Germline V gene data show CDR1 as SEHNR and CDR2 as FQNEAQ (reference sequence).

The chain employs TRBV7-9 and TRBJ1-2; 9 nucleotides line up with TRBD1. The sequenced sample was PBMCs. The sequence was obtained from a woman between 18 and 30 years old in good health and CMV-seronegative. The DNA of the CDR3 is TGTGCCAGCAGCTCGGACAGGGGTCTTGGCTACACCTTC. Protein sequence: CASSSDRGLGYTF. Using reference TRBV7-9 and TRBJ1-2 for the parts outside the CDR3, the full variable domain is DTGVSQNPRHKITKRGQNVTFRCDPISEHNRLYWYRQTLGQGPEFLTYFQNEAQLEKSRLLSDRFSAERPKGSFSTLEIQRTEQGDSAMYLCASSSDRGLGYTFGSGTRLTVV.